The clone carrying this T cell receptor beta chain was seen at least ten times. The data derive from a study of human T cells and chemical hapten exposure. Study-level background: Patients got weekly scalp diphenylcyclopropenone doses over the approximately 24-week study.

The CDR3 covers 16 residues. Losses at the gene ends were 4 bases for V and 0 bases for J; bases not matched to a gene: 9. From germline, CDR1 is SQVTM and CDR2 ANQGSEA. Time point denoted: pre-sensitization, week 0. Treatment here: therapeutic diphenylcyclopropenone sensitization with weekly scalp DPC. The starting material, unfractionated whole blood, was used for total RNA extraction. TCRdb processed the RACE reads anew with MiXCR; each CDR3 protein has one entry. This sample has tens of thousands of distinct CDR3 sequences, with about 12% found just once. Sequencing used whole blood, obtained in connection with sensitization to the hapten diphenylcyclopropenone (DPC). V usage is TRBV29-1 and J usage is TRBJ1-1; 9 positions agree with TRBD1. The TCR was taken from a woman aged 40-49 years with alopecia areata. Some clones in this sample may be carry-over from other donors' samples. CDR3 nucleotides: TGCAGCGTTGCGACAGGGGGTGTTGGGATGAACACTGAAGCTTTCTTT. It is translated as CSVATGGVGMNTEAFF.